The rows below give T cell receptor beta chains drawn from one sample of a study of regulatory and conventional T cells in RAG deficiency. Here immunoSEQ multiplex PCR was the method, and the copy in TCRdb shows in-frame clones only, minus some. Of 8,000 to 10,000 clones in the sample, about 93% were seen once. The sequencing input was CD4+ effector T cells sorted from blood. All receptors derive from a human donor with RAG deficiency presenting as severe combined immunodeficiency. The CDR3 runs from the conserved cysteine through the conserved F or W. A D gene is named only where the DNA matches it firmly. Not all rows give a size; the values are once, few, many and, for expanded clones, a class.

CDR3 protein | CDR3 DNA | J gene | D gene | V gene | clone size
CASSLAWGLGTEAFF | TGTGCCAGCAGCTTAGCTTGGGGGTTAGGCACTGAAGCTTTCTTT | TRBJ1-1 | NA | TRBV7-2 | NA
CASSPDRATEAFF | TGCGCCAGCAGTCCGGACAGGGCTACTGAAGCTTTCTTT | TRBJ1-1 | TRBD1 | TRBV10-2 | NA
CATKGQGRPDTQYF | TGTGCCACCAAGGGACAGGGCCGGCCAGATACGCAGTATTTT | TRBJ2-3 | TRBD1 | TRBV10-3 | once
CASSQVRAPGNEQFF | TGCGCCAGCAGCCAAGTAAGGGCCCCTGGGAATGAGCAGTTCTTC | TRBJ2-1 | NA | TRBV4-3 | NA
CASSESGFSGANVMTF | TGTGCCAGCAGTGAATCAGGATTCTCTGGGGCCAACGTCATGACTTTC | TRBJ2-6 | NA | TRBV2 | NA
CAIGRFANTGELFF | TGTGCCATCGGAAGATTCGCGAACACCGGGGAGCTGTTTTTT | TRBJ2-2 | NA | TRBV10-3 | once
CASSLKGRQGPGQFF | TGTGCCAGCAGCTTAAAGGGGAGACAGGGCCCGGGGCAGTTCTTC | TRBJ2-1 | TRBD1 | TRBV7-2 | NA
CASSLGQGYQPQHF | TGTGCCAGCAGCTTGGGACAGGGTTATCAGCCCCAGCATTTT | TRBJ1-5 | TRBD1 | TRBV5-6 | NA
CASSLYRGRETQYF | TGTGCCAGCAGCTTATACAGGGGACGAGAGACCCAGTACTTC | TRBJ2-5 | TRBD1 | TRBV7-9 | NA
CASSLGGGAGNTIYF | TGTGCCAGCAGTTTAGGAGGGGGCGCTGGAAACACCATATATTTT | TRBJ1-3 | TRBD1 | TRBV27 | once